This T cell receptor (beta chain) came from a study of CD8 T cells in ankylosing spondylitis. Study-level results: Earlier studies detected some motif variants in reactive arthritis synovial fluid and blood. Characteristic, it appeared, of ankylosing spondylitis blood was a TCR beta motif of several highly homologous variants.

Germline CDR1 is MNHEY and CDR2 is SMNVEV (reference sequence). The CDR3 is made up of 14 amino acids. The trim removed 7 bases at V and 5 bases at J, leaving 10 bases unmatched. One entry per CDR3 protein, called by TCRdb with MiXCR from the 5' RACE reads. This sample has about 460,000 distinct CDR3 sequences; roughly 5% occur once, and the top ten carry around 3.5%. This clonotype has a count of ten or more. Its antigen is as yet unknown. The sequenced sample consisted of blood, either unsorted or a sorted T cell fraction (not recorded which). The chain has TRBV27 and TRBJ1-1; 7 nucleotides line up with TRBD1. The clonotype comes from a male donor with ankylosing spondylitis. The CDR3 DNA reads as TGTGCCAGCACTCTACGACAGGGCGGAACTGAAGCTTTCTTT. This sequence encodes CASTLRQGGTEAFF.